A selection of T cell receptor beta chains follows, all from one sample in a study of technical replicates of blood from several donors. Assay used: immunoSEQ multiplex PCR; TCRdb lists only in-frame clones, some missing. This repertoire shows about 62,000 clones, roughly 90% found once; its top ten account for more than 4.5%. The specimen was PBMCs. These receptors all stem from a human donor in good health. Some clones in this sample may be carry-over from other donors' samples. Both conserved end residues are part of each CDR3. D genes are given only for firm matches. A row's size may be missing; if present it is once, few, many or a size class.

abundance,j_gene,v_gene,d_gene,CDR3nt,CDR3aa
.,TRBJ1-4,TRBV7-9,TRBD1,TGTGCCAGCAGCTTAAGGACAGGGACTGCAACTAATGAAAAACTGTTTTTT,CASSLRTGTATNEKLFF
.,TRBJ2-1,TRBV27,.,TGTGCCAGCAGTTTTTACGCGACAGACAGTGAGCAGTTCTTC,CASSFYATDSEQFF
once,TRBJ1-2,TRBV2,TRBD1,TGTGCCAGCAGTGAACCGGGACAGGGTCCCTATGGCTACACCTTC,CASSEPGQGPYGYTF
.,TRBJ2-5,TRBV5-4,TRBD2,TGTGCCAGCAGCTTGGCCGGACTAGGGGAAGAGACCCAGTACTTC,CASSLAGLGEETQYF
.,TRBJ2-5,TRBV7-3,TRBD1,TGTGCCAGCAGCTTAAGGGGACAGCCCAAAGAGACCCAGTACTTC,CASSLRGQPKETQYF
.,TRBJ2-2,TRBV4-2,.,TGTGCCAGCAGCCAAGAACTTAAGACAGTCAACACCGGGGAGCTGTTTTTT,CASSQELKTVNTGELFF
once,TRBJ1-5,TRBV6-6,TRBD1,TGTGCCGCCCTAGGACAGGGTGACAATCAGCCCCAGCATTTT,CAALGQGDNQPQHF
.,TRBJ1-5,TRBV18,.,TGTGCCAGCTCACCATTGCGGTCTGATCAGCCCCAGCATTTT,CASSPLRSDQPQHF
.,TRBJ1-5,TRBV2,.,TGTGCCAGCAGTGTAAATAGCAATCAGCCCCAGCATTTT,CASSVNSNQPQHF
.,TRBJ1-3,TRBV7-9,.,TGTGCCAGCAGCTTCCTCCCCTTCAGCTCTGGAAACACCATATATTTT,CASSFLPFSSGNTIYF
.,TRBJ2-3,TRBV6-5,.,TGTGCCAGCAGTTACGGCCCGCCAGATACGCAGTATTTT,CASSYGPPDTQYF
.,TRBJ1-1,TRBV18,.,TGTGCCAGCTCAGACAACAGGAACACTGAAGCTTTCTTT,CASSDNRNTEAFF
.,TRBJ2-7,TRBV6-5,.,TGTGCCAGCAGTTACTCGATGCAGGGTCGGAACGAGCAGTACTTC,CASSYSMQGRNEQYF
.,TRBJ2-5,TRBV7-3,.,TGTGCCAGCAGCCAGGGATTTGGGCAAGAGACCCAGTACTTC,CASSQGFGQETQYF
.,TRBJ1-1,TRBV4-1,.,TGCGCCAGCAGCCAAGGTGGGGGGGAGGCTTTCTTT,CASSQGGGEAFF
.,TRBJ2-7,TRBV7-9,.,TGTGCCAGCAGCTTGGGAGGGGGTACCTACGAGCAGTACTTC,CASSLGGGTYEQYF
.,TRBJ2-5,TRBV19,TRBD2,TGTGCCAGTAGTAGGGCGGGAGGCGGGGAAGAGACCCAGTACTTC,CASSRAGGGEETQYF